The 6 T cell receptor beta chains listed next were all sequenced from one sample in a study of CXCR3-negative and CXCR3-positive naive CD8 T cells. Researchers prepared the TRB cDNA libraries using 5' RACE with UMI labels. TCRdb re-called the 5' RACE reads and shows each CDR3 protein once, DNA omitted. The specimen's table records about 48,000 distinct CDR3 sequences. The sequenced material came from memory CD8+ T cells from blood. All receptors derive from a human donor in good health. Some clones in this sample may be carry-over from other donors' samples.

The chain couples TRBV21-1 to TRBJ1-5; absent DNA, TCRdb's TRBD1 call cannot be checked. TRBV21-1 is designated a pseudogene. The CDR3 loop spans 17 amino acids. The CDR3 loop is CASSSRGSFFSNQPQHF.

This sequence joins TRBV29-1 and TRBJ2-5. The CDR3 is 12 residues long. Germline CDR1 reads SQVTM; CDR2 reads ANQGSEA. This chain's CDR3 is CSVVFGEETQYF.

The chain couples TRBV20-1 to TRBJ2-3; TCRdb selects TRBD2, and the lack of DNA leaves this call unchecked. Looked up from germline, CDR1 is DFQATT and CDR2 is SNEGSKA (reference sequence). The CDR3 is made up of 16 amino acids. The CDR3 protein is CSARDAGRRVPDTQYF.

The V gene is TRBV6-5, the J gene TRBJ1-1; TCRdb names TRBD1, which stays unverified in the absence of DNA. This CDR3 is 14 amino acids long. Germline loops: CDR1 MNHEY, CDR2 SVGAGI. The CDR3 protein is CASSFLSWGTEAFF.

This chain joins TRBV12-3 or TRBV12-4 and TRBJ2-5; lacking DNA, the TRBD1 call made by TCRdb goes unchecked. The length of the CDR3 is 14 residues. CDR3 sequence: CASSFTGERETQYF.

V gene TRBV19 combines with J gene TRBJ2-3; the D gene TCRdb calls, TRBD2, cannot be checked with no DNA. Per the germline V gene, CDR1 is LNHDA and CDR2 is SQIVND (reference sequence). The CDR3 is 16 residues long. The CDR3 spells CASSSSLDSTSDTQYF.